Following are 5 T cell receptor beta chains from one sample sequenced in a study of T-cell memory formation after mild COVID-19 (dated by TCRdb to the early 2020s). Library construction relied on 5' RACE. Sequencing was performed on an Illumina NovaSeq 6000. The public reads were run again by TCRdb, first through fastp at Q25 and then through MiXCR, and only productive beta chains were kept. Entries are consolidated by CDR3 protein sequence, retaining the most common genes and DNA. This sample gives 350,000 or so distinct CDR3 sequences in total; roughly 13% of them show up just once. The ten largest account for about a fifth of the sample. The sample was PBMCs or a T cell subset sorted from them (not recorded which). The receptors originated from a man aged 18 to 29 who had mild COVID-19 (a few samples of this study predate the infection). The sample titles of this study are shuffled in the database, so cell type and time point are left out; the donor was told from shared clones.

The sample holds a few counts of this clonotype. For the CDR3, the DNA is TGCAGTGCTAGAGATTTGCGACTAGCGGAAGAGACCCAGTACTTC. Protein product: CSARDLRLAEETQYF. This chain links TRBV20-1 with TRBJ2-5; TRBD2 matches at 9 bases. This CDR3 is built from 15 residues. J gave up 3 bases and V 0 bases, and 5 bases lay outside the gene matches. From germline, CDR1 is DFQATT and CDR2 SNEGSKA (reference sequence).

This clonotype was observed a few times. V and J are TRBV6-2 or TRBV6-3 and TRBJ1-5; 7 positions agree with TRBD1. V shed 0 bases, J shed 9 bases, and the junction held 5 bases outside the gene matches. The CDR3 consists of 14 residues. Germline CDR1 is MNHEY and CDR2 is SVGEGT. CDR3 sequence (DNA): TGTGCCAGCAGTTACTCGACAGGGAAAGGGCCCCAGCATTTT. Residues: CASSYSTGKGPQHF.

This clonotype was seen at least ten times. V is TRBV12-3 or TRBV12-4 and J is TRBJ2-2; D possibly matches TRBD1 or TRBD2 (6 bases each). V was cut by 7 bases and J by 5 bases, with 11 bases left in between. This CDR3 has 13 amino acids. The chain's CDR3 is CASKGGRTGELFF. CDR3 nucleotides: TGTGCCAGCAAGGGGGGCCGGACCGGGGAGCTGTTTTTT.

This clonotype was found a few times. V and J are TRBV5-4 and TRBJ1-1; D call uncertain. CDR1 is SGHNT and CDR2 is YYREEE in the germline V gene (reference sequence). V lost 3 bases and J 0 bases, leaving 15 bases between the germline ends. The CDR3 runs to 16 residues. CDR3 sequence: CASSWLPAKLNTEAFF. CDR3 nucleotides: TGTGCCAGCAGCTGGCTCCCCGCCAAGTTGAACACTGAAGCTTTCTTT.

The V call is TRBV28, the J call TRBJ1-1; 7 bases fit TRBD1. In germline, CDR1 is MDHEN, CDR2 SYDVKM. The CDR3 consists of 14 residues. Losses at the gene ends were 5 bases for V and 4 bases for J; bases not matched to a gene: 7. DNA of the CDR3: TGTGCCAGCAGTCAAGCAGGGGGTTCCACTGAAGCTTTCTTT. Translation gives CASSQAGGSTEAFF.